Listed below are T cell receptor beta chains from one sample, sequenced in a study of a mutant IDH1 vaccine in newly diagnosed glioma. Profiled with immunoSEQ multiplex PCR; TCRdb holds only in-frame clones, not every one. The data contain 85,000 to 100,000 clones, 80% of them singletons. Sequences were derived from PBMCs, sampled from a glioma patient treated with radiotherapy, temozolomide or both. The source of these receptors is a man in his forties with glioma. CDR3s include the opening cysteine and the closing phenylalanine or tryptophan. Fields, in order: CDR3 protein, CDR3 DNA, V gene, J gene, clone size, D gene. D genes are given only for firm matches. Size values are once, few and many counts, or a class for expanded clones, and some rows have none.

CDR3: CASRFRKGQTGELFF
DNA: TGTGCCAGTAGGTTTAGGAAGGGGCAGACCGGGGAGCTGTTTTTT
V: TRBV19
J: TRBJ2-2
size: -
D: -

CDR3: CASSDSPTMNTEAFF
DNA: TGTGCCAGTAGTGACAGTCCAACCATGAACACTGAAGCTTTCTTT
V: TRBV19
J: TRBJ1-1
size: -
D: -

CDR3: CASSNPLAKNIQYF
DNA: TGTGCCAGCAGCAACCCCCTAGCCAAAAACATTCAGTACTTC
V: TRBV5-6
J: TRBJ2-4
size: -
D: -

CDR3: CASSRASSQTYEQYF
DNA: TGTGCCAGCTCACGAGCGTCTAGCCAGACCTACGAGCAGTACTTC
V: TRBV18
J: TRBJ2-7
size: -
D: -

CDR3: CASEAGNYGYTF
DNA: TGTGCCAGTGAGGCGGGAAACTATGGCTACACCTTC
V: TRBV19
J: TRBJ1-2
size: -
D: -

CDR3: CASSPRGGRPEAFF
DNA: TGTGCCAGCAGTCCACGGGGAGGGCGCCCTGAAGCTTTCTTT
V: TRBV27
J: TRBJ1-1
size: few
D: -

CDR3: CASHSGTSGTDTQYF
DNA: TGCGCCAGCCATTCCGGGACTAGCGGCACAGATACGCAGTATTTT
V: TRBV5-1
J: TRBJ2-3
size: -
D: TRBD2

CDR3: CASRSKSNLNYGYTF
DNA: TGTGCAAGTCGCTCTAAGTCGAACCTTAACTATGGCTACACCTTC
V: TRBV12-2
J: TRBJ1-2
size: -
D: -

CDR3: CASSEVGNSPLHF
DNA: TGTGCCAGCAGTGAAGTGGGTAATTCACCCCTCCACTTT
V: TRBV2
J: TRBJ1-6
size: -
D: -

CDR3: CASSEDASYEQYF
DNA: TGTGCCAGCAGCGAGGATGCCTCCTACGAGCAGTACTTC
V: TRBV7-2
J: TRBJ2-7
size: -
D: -

CDR3: CASSRPERGRINQPQHF
DNA: TGCGCCAGCAGCCGGCCTGAAAGGGGACGGATCAATCAGCCCCAGCATTTT
V: TRBV4-1
J: TRBJ1-5
size: -
D: -

CDR3: CASSLSADNYGYTF
DNA: TGTGCCAGCAGCTTATCCGCCGATAACTATGGCTACACCTTC
V: TRBV7-9
J: TRBJ1-2
size: -
D: -

CDR3: CASSVSGKLDEQFF
DNA: TGTGCCAGCAGCGTCTCAGGGAAACTCGATGAGCAGTTCTTC
V: TRBV9
J: TRBJ2-1
size: -
D: -

CDR3: CASSELGGTGGELFF
DNA: TGTGCCAGCAGTGAATTGGGAGGGACCGGCGGGGAGCTGTTTTTT
V: TRBV25-1
J: TRBJ2-2
size: -
D: TRBD2

CDR3: CASSIVAGFENTEAFF
DNA: TGTGCCAGTAGTATAGTAGCGGGGTTCGAGAACACTGAAGCTTTCTTT
V: TRBV19
J: TRBJ1-1
size: -
D: -

CDR3: CASSYGAEAFF
DNA: TGTGCCAGCAGTTACGGGGCTGAAGCTTTCTTT
V: TRBV6-5
J: TRBJ1-1
size: few
D: -

CDR3: CAWEPRQGSGYTF
DNA: TGTGCCTGGGAGCCACGACAGGGCTCTGGCTACACCTTC
V: TRBV30
J: TRBJ1-2
size: -
D: TRBD1

CDR3: CASSSTRGSSYNEQFF
DNA: TGTGCCAGCAGCTCCACCCGGGGGAGCTCCTACAATGAGCAGTTCTTC
V: TRBV2
J: TRBJ2-1
size: -
D: -

CDR3: CASSLGLAGAKNIQYF
DNA: TGTGCCAGCAGCTTGGGGCTAGCGGGAGCCAAAAACATTCAGTACTTC
V: TRBV5-6
J: TRBJ2-4
size: -
D: TRBD2

CDR3: CASSQQDRDNQPQHF
DNA: TGTGCCAGCAGCCAGCAGGACAGGGACAATCAGCCCCAGCATTTT
V: TRBV11-2
J: TRBJ1-5
size: -
D: TRBD1

CDR3: CASSETRLNSGNTIYF
DNA: TGTGCCAGCAGTGAGACTCGGCTCAACTCTGGAAACACCATATATTTT
V: TRBV28
J: TRBJ1-3
size: -
D: -

CDR3: CASSLRAGGLGYTF
DNA: TGTGCCAGCAGCTTGAGGGCAGGGGGCCTTGGCTACACCTTC
V: TRBV5-4
J: TRBJ1-2
size: few
D: TRBD1

CDR3: CASSPGLDTGELFF
DNA: TGCGCCAGCAGCCCGGGACTAGACACCGGGGAGCTGTTTTTT
V: TRBV4-3
J: TRBJ2-2
size: -
D: TRBD2

CDR3: CAWSFTFGQGYEQYF
DNA: TGTGCCTGGAGTTTTACCTTCGGGCAGGGCTACGAGCAGTACTTC
V: TRBV30
J: TRBJ2-7
size: -
D: -

CDR3: CASRPQTGYEQYF
DNA: TGTGCCAGCAGACCCCAGACAGGGTACGAGCAGTACTTC
V: TRBV27
J: TRBJ2-7
size: -
D: TRBD1

CDR3: CAWSVWTSSYNEQFF
DNA: TGTGCCTGGAGTGTTTGGACTTCCTCCTACAATGAGCAGTTCTTC
V: TRBV30
J: TRBJ2-1
size: -
D: -

CDR3: CATLRSRGLSVKEKLFF
DNA: TGTGCCACCCTAAGGTCCAGGGGGCTGTCAGTGAAGGAAAAACTGTTTTTT
V: TRBV15
J: TRBJ1-4
size: -
D: TRBD1

CDR3: CASSARQRSNYGYTF
DNA: TGTGCCAGTAGTGCCAGACAGCGATCTAACTATGGCTACACCTTC
V: TRBV19
J: TRBJ1-2
size: -
D: -

CDR3: CASSYGGDSGELFF
DNA: TGTGCCAGCAGTTACGGGGGGGATAGCGGGGAGCTGTTTTTT
V: TRBV6-6
J: TRBJ2-2
size: -
D: TRBD2

CDR3: CASNGWLVRGQGDIRELFF
DNA: TGTGCCAGCAACGGCTGGCTGGTGCGAGGACAGGGAGATATCCGGGAGCTGTTTTTT
V: TRBV19
J: TRBJ2-2
size: -
D: TRBD1

CDR3: CASSQLAGEQETQYF
DNA: TGCGCCAGCAGCCAACTAGCGGGGGAGCAAGAGACCCAGTACTTC
V: TRBV4-1
J: TRBJ2-5
size: large
D: TRBD2

CDR3: CASSHKTWSPYNSPLHF
DNA: TGCGCCAGCAGCCATAAAACGTGGTCGCCCTATAATTCACCCCTCCACTTT
V: TRBV4-3
J: TRBJ1-6
size: -
D: -

CDR3: CASSLGGDYGYTF
DNA: TGTGCCAGCAGTTTAGGGGGTGACTATGGCTACACCTTC
V: TRBV27
J: TRBJ1-2
size: -
D: -

CDR3: CARGRGAGSYEQYF
DNA: TGTGCCAGGGGGAGAGGCGCAGGCTCCTACGAGCAGTACTTC
V: TRBV21-1
J: TRBJ2-7
size: -
D: -

CDR3: CASSRARTEAFF
DNA: TGTGCCAGCAGTAGGGCGCGGACTGAAGCTTTCTTT
V: TRBV6-1
J: TRBJ1-1
size: -
D: -

CDR3: CASSQDLRTGGDTGELFF
DNA: TGCGCCAGCAGCCAAGATCTCCGTACGGGAGGGGACACCGGGGAGCTGTTTTTT
V: TRBV4-3
J: TRBJ2-2
size: -
D: TRBD2

CDR3: CASSSRRAVPTDTQYF
DNA: TGTGCCAGCAGCTCCCGCCGAGCAGTCCCGACAGATACGCAGTATTTT
V: TRBV5-4
J: TRBJ2-3
size: once
D: -

CDR3: CAWSSVRASGNTIYF
DNA: TGTGCCTGGAGTTCGGTGAGGGCATCCGGGAACACCATATATTTT
V: TRBV30
J: TRBJ1-3
size: once
D: -